The table lists the clone carrying this T cell receptor (beta chain) with a few counts. Its target is unknown. Treatment described: roughly 10-day PBMC culture with coronavirus spike peptide pools or control peptides (ViraFEST assay). The sample is drawn from a study of vaccination and CD4 T cells after COVID-19. In the study overall: Controls had a CEFX pool, an HIV-1 Nef pool, or no peptide added.

This CDR3 has 13 residues. CDR1 is DFQATT, CDR2 SNEGSKA, per germline (reference sequence). The ends lost 6 bases at V and 2 bases at J; junction bases unmatched: 1. At the Johns Hopkins FTIC core, DNA taken from cultured CD4+ T cells was sequenced by way of the Oncomine TCR Beta short-read assay. TCRdb redid the calling of the PCR reads with MiXCR, one entry per CDR3 protein. This sample yields 3,500 to 5,000 distinct CDR3 sequences, of which around 20% are seen a single time; roughly 16% belongs to the top ten. V and J are TRBV20-1 and TRBJ1-4; TRBD1 agrees at 9 bases. This sequence was found in a human donor who had recovered from COVID-19. Sample: CD4+ T cells from blood, cultured in vitro. The CDR3 DNA follows: TGCAGTGCACAGGGGGCGACTAATGAAAAACTGTTTTTT. Its translation: CSAQGATNEKLFF.